This T cell receptor (beta chain) stems from a study of graft-versus-host responses after intestinal transplantation. The protocol was immunoSEQ multiplex PCR, while the TCRdb copy is restricted to in-frame clones and leaves out a portion. The table shows 29,000 or so clones, with roughly 93% occurring only once. CDR1 and CDR2 from the germline V gene are MGHRA and YSYEKL. V lost 5 bases, J lost 5 bases, and 18 bases lay in between. The CDR3 is 15 residues long. In its sample, this clone was seen once. The source was PBMCs, collected approximately ten weeks after intestinal transplant. The source of this sequence is a human patient who received an intestinal transplant, so some T cells may come from the graft donor. The J gene is TRBJ2-5, the V gene TRBV4-1; tentative D call: TRBD2 (7 bases). The CDR3 is CASSSQGGGVETQYF. DNA of the CDR3: TGCGCCAGCAGCTCACAGGGAGGGGGTGTTGAGACCCAGTACTTC.